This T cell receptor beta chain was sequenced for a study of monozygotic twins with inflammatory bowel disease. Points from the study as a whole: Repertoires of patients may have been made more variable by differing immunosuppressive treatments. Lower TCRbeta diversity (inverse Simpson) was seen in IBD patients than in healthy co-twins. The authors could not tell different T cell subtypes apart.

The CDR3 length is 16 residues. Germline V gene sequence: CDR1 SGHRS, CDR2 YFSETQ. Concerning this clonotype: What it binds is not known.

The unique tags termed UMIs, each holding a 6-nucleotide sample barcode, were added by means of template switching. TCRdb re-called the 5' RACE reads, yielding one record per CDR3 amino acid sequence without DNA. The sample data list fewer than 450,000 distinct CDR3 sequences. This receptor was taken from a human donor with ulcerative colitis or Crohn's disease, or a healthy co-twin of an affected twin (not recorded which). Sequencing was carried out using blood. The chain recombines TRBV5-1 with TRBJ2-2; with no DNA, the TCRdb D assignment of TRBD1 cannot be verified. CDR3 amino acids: CASSFHRGRGSGELFF.